A selection of T cell receptor beta chains follows, all from one sample in a study of T cells in Graves' hyperthyroidism and ophthalmopathy. MiXCR, run by TCRdb on the multiplex PCR reads, gives a single entry per CDR3 protein. Of more than 500,000 distinct CDR3 sequences listed, 35% to 55% are singletons. Sequencing was done on a sample of peripheral blood or thyroid tissue (not recorded which). The source of these receptors is an adult woman with Graves' disease, either hyperthyroidism or ophthalmopathy (not recorded which). Each CDR3 is given with its conserved first and last residue. D genes are given only for firm matches. For some rows the clone size is stated as once, few or many, or as a class when expanded; others skip it.

>-|TRBV28|many|TRBJ2-5
TGTGCCAGCAGTCATCACCTCGGGACCGCACTCGTGACCCAGTACTTC
CASSHHLGTALVTQYF
>-|TRBV2|many|TRBJ2-5
TGTGCCAGCAGTGTAGGGGCCGAGACCCAGTACTTC
CASSVGAETQYF
>TRBD2|TRBV4-2|few|TRBJ2-7
TGTGCCAGCAGCCAAGATGGGGAGGGAGGGAGTTACGAGCAGTACTTC
CASSQDGEGGSYEQYF
>TRBD2|TRBV20-1|many|TRBJ2-7
TGCAGTGCTAGAGATAGAGCGGGGGGCTGGGAGCAGTACTTC
CSARDRAGGWEQYF
>TRBD1|TRBV6-6|few|TRBJ1-5
TGTGCCAGCACATCCGACCCCCGGGACAGGGCCGTTTATAGCAATCAGCCCCAGCATTTT
CASTSDPRDRAVYSNQPQHF
>-|TRBV6-6|-|TRBJ1-1
TGTGCCAGCAGTACCAAGGTAAACACTGAAGCTTTCTTT
CASSTKVNTEAFF
>TRBD2|TRBV12-3/TRBV12-4|many|TRBJ2-7
TGTGCCAGCAGAGCGGGAGGGGTCGGCTACGAGCAGTACTTC
CASRAGGVGYEQYF
>TRBD1|TRBV20-1|many|TRBJ1-2
TGCAGTGCTAGGAGGGGGACAGGGGGCGAAGGCTACACCTTC
CSARRGTGGEGYTF
>TRBD2|TRBV28|few|TRBJ2-5
TGTGCCAGCAGTACCCTAGGGGACGGGAGGGCCAGGGGAGAGACCCAGTACTTC
CASSTLGDGRARGETQYF
>TRBD2|TRBV29-1|-|TRBJ2-7
TGCAGCGCTCGTAGCGGGAGGCAGGCCTACGAGCAGTACTTC
CSARSGRQAYEQYF
>-|TRBV28|-|TRBJ1-1
TGTGCCAGCAGTTCCCCGCAGGCGAACACTGAAGCTTTCTTT
CASSSPQANTEAFF
>-|TRBV7-2|-|TRBJ2-2
TGTGCCAGCAGCCTTCAGGGTTTTACCGGGGAGCTGTTTTTT
CASSLQGFTGELFF
>-|TRBV4-2|many|TRBJ1-4
TGTGCCAGCAGCCCGCGATCCGGGCGGAATGAAAAACTGTTTTTT
CASSPRSGRNEKLFF
>TRBD1|TRBV6-2/TRBV6-3|-|TRBJ1-5
TGTGCCAGCAGTTACTCGAGAGGGGGCGGGAATCAGCCCCAGCATTTT
CASSYSRGGGNQPQHF
>-|TRBV7-8|-|TRBJ1-1
TGTGCCAGCAGCTTGGGGGGACAAGCTTTCTTT
CASSLGGQAFF